This T cell receptor (beta chain) is drawn from a study of T cells in Graves' hyperthyroidism and ophthalmopathy. This clonotype was counted between two and nine times. Germline loops: CDR1 LNHDA, CDR2 SQIVND (reference sequence). V shed 8 bases and J shed 9 bases, with 14 bases lying between them. This CDR3 has 13 amino acids. The TCR beta CDR3 regions underwent amplification using RNA transcripts as the source. With the HTBI primer set, the TCR CDR3 went through a first round of RT-PCR. MiXCR, run by TCRdb on the multiplex PCR reads, gives a single entry per CDR3 protein. Seen here are under 400,000 distinct CDR3 sequences, roughly 20% observed once, and the top ten hold about 49%.

Material: blood. The sequence was obtained from a woman in her 50s with Graves' hyperthyroidism. The chain is built from TRBV19 and TRBJ1-6; no clear D. The CDR3 bases are TGTGCCAGTTGGGGTGACGGGGTTTCACCCCTCCACTTT. It codes for CASWGDGVSPLHF.